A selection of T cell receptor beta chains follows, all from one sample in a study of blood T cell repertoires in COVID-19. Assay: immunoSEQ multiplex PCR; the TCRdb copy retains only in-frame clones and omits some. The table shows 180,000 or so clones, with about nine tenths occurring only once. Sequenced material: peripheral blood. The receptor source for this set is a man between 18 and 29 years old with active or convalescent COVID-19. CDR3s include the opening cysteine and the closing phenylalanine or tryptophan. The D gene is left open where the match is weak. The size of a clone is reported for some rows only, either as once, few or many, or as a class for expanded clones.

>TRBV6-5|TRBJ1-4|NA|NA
TGTGCCAGCAGCAGGCTCGCTAATGAAAAACTGTTTTTT
CASSRLANEKLFF
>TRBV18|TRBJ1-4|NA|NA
TGTGCCAGCTCAACAGGGCGAGGAACTAATGAAAAACTGTTTTTT
CASSTGRGTNEKLFF
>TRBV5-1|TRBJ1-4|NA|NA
TGCGCCAGCAGCTTGGCAGGTTATACAGAGGGTGAAAAACTGTTTTTT
CASSLAGYTEGEKLFF
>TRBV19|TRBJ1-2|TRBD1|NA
TGTGCCAGTAGGTACCAGGGGGATGGCTACACCTTC
CASRYQGDGYTF
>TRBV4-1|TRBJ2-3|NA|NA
TGCGCCAGCAGCCAACAGGGGAACGGGGGCACAGATACGCAGTATTTT
CASSQQGNGGTDTQYF
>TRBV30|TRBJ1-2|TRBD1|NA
TGTGCCTGGACAGGGGACAGTCCTATCCCTAACTATGGCTACACCTTC
CAWTGDSPIPNYGYTF
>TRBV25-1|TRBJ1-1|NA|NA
TGTGCCAGTTCAGGGGACGTTGCTGAAGCTTTCTTT
CASSGDVAEAFF
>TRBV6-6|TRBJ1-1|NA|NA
TGTGCCAGCAGCCAGGACAAGAACACTGAAGCTTTCTTT
CASSQDKNTEAFF
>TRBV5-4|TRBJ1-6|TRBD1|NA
TGTGCCAGCAGACAAGGGACAGTCGGGTCACCCCTCCACTTT
CASRQGTVGSPLHF
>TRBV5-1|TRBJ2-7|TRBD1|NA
TGCGCCAGCAGCTGGGGGACGGGACAGGCGACCTACGAGCAGTACTTC
CASSWGTGQATYEQYF
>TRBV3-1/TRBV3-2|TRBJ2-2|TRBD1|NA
TGTGCCAGCAGCCAAGTATACAGGGGATCGGGCGGGGAGCTGTTTTTT
CASSQVYRGSGGELFF
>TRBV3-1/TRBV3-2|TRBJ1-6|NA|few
TGTGCCAGCAGCCGGCAGTATAATTCACCCCTCCACTTT
CASSRQYNSPLHF
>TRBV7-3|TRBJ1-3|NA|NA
TGTGCCAGCAGCTTAAGTCCAGGGCTGGGAAACACCATATATTTT
CASSLSPGLGNTIYF
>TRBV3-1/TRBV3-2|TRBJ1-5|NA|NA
TGTGCCAGCAGCCAAGTGGCAGGGGCCGATCAGCCCCAGCATTTT
CASSQVAGADQPQHF
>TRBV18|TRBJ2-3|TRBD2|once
TGTGCCAGCTCGCCTAGCGGGGGGGCCGGAGATACGCAGTATTTT
CASSPSGGAGDTQYF
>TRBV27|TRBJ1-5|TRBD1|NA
TGTGCCAGCAGTCCGACAGGGTATCAGCCCCAGCATTTT
CASSPTGYQPQHF
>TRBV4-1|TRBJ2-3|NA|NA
TGCGCCAGCAGCCAAGATCTACGGCGATCGACTCGCACAGATACGCAGTATTTT
CASSQDLRRSTRTDTQYF
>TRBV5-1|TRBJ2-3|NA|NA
TGCGCCAGCAGCTTGGATCGAGGCGACACAGATACGCAGTATTTT
CASSLDRGDTDTQYF
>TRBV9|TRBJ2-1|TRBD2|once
TGTGCCAGCAGCCCCGGGACTAGCACCTACAATGAGCAGTTCTTC
CASSPGTSTYNEQFF
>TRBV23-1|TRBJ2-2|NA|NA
TGCGCCAGCAGTCAATCCGCAGGGGAAAACACCGGGGAGCTGTTTTTT
CASSQSAGENTGELFF
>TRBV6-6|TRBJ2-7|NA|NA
TGTGCCAGCAGTTACGTCGGTTCGTCCTACGAGCAGTACTTC
CASSYVGSSYEQYF
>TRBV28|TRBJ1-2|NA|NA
TGTGCCAGCAGGGAACGGACAGTCTATGGCTACACCTTC
CASRERTVYGYTF
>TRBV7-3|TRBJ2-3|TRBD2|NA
TGTGCCAGCAGTCCACTAGCGGGGGTCACAGATACGCAGTATTTT
CASSPLAGVTDTQYF
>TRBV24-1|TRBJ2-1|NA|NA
TGTGCCACCAGTGACCTACGCGGGCATGAGCAGTTCTTC
CATSDLRGHEQFF
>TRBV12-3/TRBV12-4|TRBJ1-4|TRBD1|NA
TGTGCCACCGTGGACAGGGCTATGGGAAAACTGTTTTTT
CATVDRAMGKLFF
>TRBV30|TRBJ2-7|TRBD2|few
TGTGCCTGGAGTGTTATAGGACTAGCGGATTACGAGCAGTACTTC
CAWSVIGLADYEQYF
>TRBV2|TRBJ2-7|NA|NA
TGTGCCACCTCCCTTCGACGCCTAGTTGAAAAGCAGTACTTC
CATSLRRLVEKQYF
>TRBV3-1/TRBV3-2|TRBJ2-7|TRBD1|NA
TGTGCCAGCAGCCAGGGGACAGGGGGAATCTACGAGCAGTACTTC
CASSQGTGGIYEQYF
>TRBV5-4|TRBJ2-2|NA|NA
TGTGCCAGCAGCTCAAGAACTAGCCCCGGGGAGCTGTTTTTT
CASSSRTSPGELFF
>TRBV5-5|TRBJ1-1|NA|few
TGTGCCAGCAGCTTGGGACAGCAGAACACTGAAGCTTTCTTT
CASSLGQQNTEAFF
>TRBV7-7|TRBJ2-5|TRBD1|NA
TGTGCTAGCAGCTTAGTGCCCCCGGGACAGGGAGGGGAGACCCAGTACTTC
CASSLVPPGQGGETQYF
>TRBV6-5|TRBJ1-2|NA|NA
TGTGCCAGCAGTTACCGTTTACTACCTACTAACTATGGCTACACCTTC
CASSYRLLPTNYGYTF
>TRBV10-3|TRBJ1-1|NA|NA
TGTGCCATCAGTGAGTCGGGAGGGAGGGAAACTGAAGCTTTCTTT
CAISESGGRETEAFF
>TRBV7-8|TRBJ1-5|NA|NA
TGTGCCAGCAGCTTAGGTCAGGGTTCACGCAATCAGCCCCAGCATTTT
CASSLGQGSRNQPQHF
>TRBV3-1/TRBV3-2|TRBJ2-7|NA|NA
TGTGCCAGCAGTCAACAGGGAACCTCCTACGAGCAGTACTTC
CASSQQGTSYEQYF
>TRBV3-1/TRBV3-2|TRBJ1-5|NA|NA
TGTGCCAGCAGCCAAGAGGCGGGGGGCAATCAGCCCCAGCATTTT
CASSQEAGGNQPQHF
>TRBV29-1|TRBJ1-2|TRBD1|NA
TGCAGCGTTGAGAGTGGGACAGGGGGCTATGGCTACACCTTC
CSVESGTGGYGYTF
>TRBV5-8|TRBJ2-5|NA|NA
TGTGCCAGCAGCACCGGACTAGTAGGGGGCCAAGAGACCCAGTACTTC
CASSTGLVGGQETQYF
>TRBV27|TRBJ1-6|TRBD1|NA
TGTGCCAGCGGATCGGACAGGGATGATTCACCCCTCCACTTT
CASGSDRDDSPLHF
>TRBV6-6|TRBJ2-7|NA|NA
TGTGCCAGCAGTTACGGGCAGGGTATTTCCTACGAGCAGTACTTC
CASSYGQGISYEQYF
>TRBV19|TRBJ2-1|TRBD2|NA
TGTGCCAGTAGTATATTGGGAACGGGGGGGACGTACAATGAGCAGTTCTTC
CASSILGTGGTYNEQFF
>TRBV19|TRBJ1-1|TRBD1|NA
TGTGCCAGTAGTATGGGGACAGGGGGCTTAGGAGAAGCTTTCTTT
CASSMGTGGLGEAFF
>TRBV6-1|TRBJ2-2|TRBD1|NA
TGTGCCAGCAGTGATTCAGGACAGGGAAAACCCGGGGAGCTGTTTTTT
CASSDSGQGKPGELFF
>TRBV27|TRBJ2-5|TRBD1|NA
TGTGCCAGCAGGACAGGGGTCCAAGAGACCCAGTACTTC
CASRTGVQETQYF
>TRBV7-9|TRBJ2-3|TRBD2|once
TGTGCCAGCAGCTTAGCCGGGACTAGCCCAGATACGCAGTATTTT
CASSLAGTSPDTQYF
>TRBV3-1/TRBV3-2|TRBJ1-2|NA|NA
TGTGCCAGCAGCCAAGGCATAGGGGATGGCTACACCTTC
CASSQGIGDGYTF
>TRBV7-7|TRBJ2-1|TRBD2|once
TGTGCTAGCAGCTTAGCTAGCGGTTCTGGCAATGAGCAGTTCTTC
CASSLASGSGNEQFF
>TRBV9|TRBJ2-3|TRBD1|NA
TGTGCCAGCAGCGGGGACAGATCGGTTGGAGATACGCAGTATTTT
CASSGDRSVGDTQYF
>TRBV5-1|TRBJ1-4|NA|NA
TGCGCCAGCAGCTTGGGACAGCCAAATGAAAAACTGTTTTTT
CASSLGQPNEKLFF
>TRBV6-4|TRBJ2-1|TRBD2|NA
TGTGCCAGCAGTGACCCCAAGACTAGCGGGAGGGATAGATCTTTGGATGAGCAGTTCTTC
CASSDPKTSGRDRSLDEQFF
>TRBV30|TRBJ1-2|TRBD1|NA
TGTGCCTGGACCGGGGGACAGACATTCTATGGCTACACCTTC
CAWTGGQTFYGYTF
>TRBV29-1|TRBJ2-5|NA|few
TGCAGCGTTGAACTCCAGGGCCAAGAGACCCAGTACTTC
CSVELQGQETQYF
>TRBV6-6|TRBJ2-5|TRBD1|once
TGTGCCAGCAGTCTCAACCCGACAGGGGGAGAGACCCAGTACTTC
CASSLNPTGGETQYF
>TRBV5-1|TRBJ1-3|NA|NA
TGCGCCAGCAGCTTGGGGGACACCTACTCTGGAAACACCATATATTTT
CASSLGDTYSGNTIYF
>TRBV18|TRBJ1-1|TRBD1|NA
TGTGCCAGCTCACCAACAGGGGGCTCTGGTGAAGCTTTCTTT
CASSPTGGSGEAFF
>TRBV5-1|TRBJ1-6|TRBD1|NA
TGCGCCAGCAGCTTAGGACAGGTAGATTCACCCCTCCACTTT
CASSLGQVDSPLHF
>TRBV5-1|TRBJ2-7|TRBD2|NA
TGCGCCAGCAGGTCGGGACTAGCTATTTCCTACGAGCAGTACTTC
CASRSGLAISYEQYF